Below, 24 T cell receptor beta chains from the same sample are listed, as sequenced in a study of metastatic and nonmetastatic thyroid tumors. Thyroid surgery had not been preceded by any treatment in any patient. TCRdb re-called clones from the PCR reads using MiXCR. The sample carries about 6,900 clones, approximately 25% recorded once. Sequenced material: adjacent normal tissue. The receptors derive from a male donor with papillary thyroid cancer or a benign thyroid nodule (not recorded which). Some clones in this sample may be carry-over from other donors' samples.

This clone came up once. The chain links TRBV20-1 to TRBJ1-5; D is possibly TRBD1 (6 bases). V dropped 3 bases and J dropped 1 base, with 16 bases sitting between them. Germline V lookup: CDR1 DFQATT, CDR2 SNEGSKA (reference sequence). CDR3 length: 16 residues. As DNA, the CDR3 is TGCAGTGCTAGGGGAGCAGGGGAGTTAAGCAATCAGCCCCAGCATTTT. Its protein product is CSARGAGELSNQPQHF.

The chain employs TRBV6-2 or TRBV6-3 and TRBJ2-7; 9 positions agree with TRBD1. Germline CDR1 reads MNHEY; CDR2 reads SVGEGT. Losses at the gene ends were 0 bases for V and 5 bases for J; bases not matched to a gene: 2. The CDR3 consists of 14 residues. The CDR3 region is CASSYSDRGHEQYF. The CDR3 nucleotides are TGTGCCAGCAGTTACTCGGACAGGGGTCACGAGCAGTACTTC.

This clone has more than one count but fewer than ten. This chain joins TRBV6-1 and TRBJ1-1; D not certain. Trimming stripped 3 bases from V and 8 bases from J, with 16 bases between. The CDR3 is made up of 14 amino acids. The germline V gene encodes CDR1 MNHNS and CDR2 SASEGT. The CDR3 DNA reads as TGTGCCAGCAGTGATGTACCGGGCCGTCGAGAAGCTTTCTTT. Translating it yields CASSDVPGRREAFF.

This clone counts as medium-sized (0.01 to 0.1%). The V gene is TRBV4-1, the J gene TRBJ1-4; 8 bases line up with TRBD1. This CDR3 is 16 amino acids long. CDR1 is MGHRA and CDR2 is YSYEKL in the germline V gene. After removal of 4 bases from V and 2 bases from J, the junction contained 6 bases not matched to a gene. The CDR3 loop reads CASSRYTGGTNEKLFF. The DNA for the CDR3 is TGCGCCAGCAGCCGATACACAGGGGGGACTAATGAAAAACTGTTTTTT.

Worth noting for this clone: Other DNA sequences in this sample translate to the same CDR3. The rearrangement uses TRBV4-3 and TRBJ2-7; 10 bases agree with TRBD1. V shed 0 bases, J shed 4 bases, and the junction held 6 bases outside the gene matches. CDR1 and CDR2 from the germline V gene are LGHNA and YSLEER. The CDR3 contains 16 residues. The CDR3 protein is CASSQDRQGAAYEQYF. Here the CDR3 DNA reads TGCGCCAGCAGCCAAGATCGACAGGGGGCAGCGTACGAGCAGTACTTC.

This clone has just a few counts. The CDR3 nucleotides read TGTGCCAGCAGTTACTTGGGGCCAAACTCCTACGAGCAGTACTTC. The encoded protein is CASSYLGPNSYEQYF. This rearrangement joins TRBV6-2 or TRBV6-3 to TRBJ2-7; weak D call: TRBD1 (5 bases). The germline V and J ends were trimmed by 1 base and 0 bases, with 10 bases remaining between them. The CDR3 runs 15 residues. Germline V lookup: CDR1 MNHEY, CDR2 SVGEGT.

The gene calls are TRBV12-3 or TRBV12-4 and TRBJ2-7; possibly TRBD2 for D (6 bases). The V gene lost 4 bases and the J gene lost 0 bases, with 10 bases spanning the gap. This CDR3 comprises 14 residues. The CDR3 DNA sequence: TGTGCCAGCAGTTCGACGACTAGCTCCTACGAGCAGTACTTC. This codes for CASSSTTSSYEQYF.

The rearrangement uses TRBV10-3 and TRBJ2-1; 8 bases are a match to TRBD2. This CDR3 has 15 residues. Per germline, CDR1 ENHRY and CDR2 SYGVKD. V trimming: 6 bases; J trimming: 7 bases; junction bases outside the gene matches: 11. In nucleotides, the CDR3 is TGTGCCATCAGAGCTCTCGCGGGAGGTGGGAATGAGCAGTTCTTC. Protein sequence: CAIRALAGGGNEQFF.

This clone appeared a few times. The chain uses TRBV2 and TRBJ1-2, with 11 bases identical to TRBD1. The CDR3 loop spans 15 amino acids. V was clipped by 6 bases and J by 4 bases; unmatched bases: 7. Germline V gives CDR1 SNHLY, CDR2 FYNNEI. The CDR3 nucleotides read TGTGCCAGCAGCGGACAGGGGGCGCAAGCCTATGGCTACACCTTC. Protein: CASSGQGAQAYGYTF.

This clone occurred a few times. J is TRBJ1-2 and V is TRBV25-1; the match to TRBD1 covers 8 bases. The germline CDR1 and CDR2 sequences are MGHDK and SYGVNS. Losses at the gene ends were 1 base for V and 1 base for J; bases not matched to a gene: 2. The CDR3 spans 15 residues. CDR3 region: CASSELDRDNYGYTF. The CDR3 nucleotides are TGTGCCAGCAGTGAATTGGACAGGGATAACTATGGCTACACCTTC.

The rearrangement links TRBV20-1 to TRBJ2-1; 8 bases align to TRBD1. V shed 6 bases, J shed 6 bases, and the junction held 16 bases outside the gene matches. CDR3 length equals 16 residues. The germline CDR1 and CDR2 sequences are DFQATT and SNEGSKA (reference sequence). CDR3 sequence: CSAPTSGGEEINEQFF. The CDR3 DNA reads as TGCAGTGCCCCAACCTCAGGGGGCGAAGAGATCAATGAGCAGTTCTTC.

The sample holds a few counts of this clone. The chain joins TRBV5-1 to TRBJ2-7, with 10 bases lining up with TRBD1. Germline V CDR1 and CDR2: SGHRS, YFSETQ. The CDR3 extends over 14 amino acids. Losses at the gene ends were 2 bases for V and 7 bases for J; bases not matched to a gene: 6. Here the CDR3 DNA reads TGCGCCAGCAGCTTCCGGGACAGGGGACAAGAGCAGTACTTC. As protein: CASSFRDRGQEQYF.

This chain uses TRBV6-1 with TRBJ2-7, with TRBD1 matching 9 bases. With V trimmed by 5 bases and J by 5 bases, 7 bases remained unmatched. The germline V gene has CDR1 MNHNS and CDR2 SASEGT. The CDR3 consists of 14 residues. The DNA of the CDR3 is TGTGCCAGCAGTCAGGACAGGGGTAACCACGAGCAGTACTTC. It codes for CASSQDRGNHEQYF.

The J gene is TRBJ2-2, the V gene TRBV7-9; D is possibly TRBD2 (5 bases). The CDR3 runs to 13 residues. The germline V and J ends were trimmed by 5 bases and 7 bases, with 11 bases remaining between them. CDR1 and CDR2 from the germline V gene are SEHNR and FQNEAQ (reference sequence). CDR3 protein: CASSLPGYGELFF. Written as DNA, the CDR3 is TGTGCCAGCAGCCTCCCGGGATACGGGGAGCTGTTTTTT.

This clone was counted between two and nine times. This chain links TRBV6-1 with TRBJ2-2; D is perhaps TRBD1 (5 bases). V lost 6 bases to trimming and J lost 2 bases, with 7 bases between them. The germline gives CDR1 MNHNS, CDR2 SASEGT. The CDR3 length is 13 residues. CDR3 sequence (DNA): TGTGCCAGCAGGCAGGGTAACACCGGGGAGCTGTTTTTT. It encodes CASRQGNTGELFF.

This clone is judged large. This CDR3 is also generated by other DNA sequences in the sample. J is TRBJ2-7 and V is TRBV7-8, with 8 bases that match TRBD1. The CDR3 runs to 15 residues. V dropped 1 base and J dropped 1; count of bases not matched to a gene: 3. Germline V gene data show CDR1 as SGHVS and CDR2 as FQNEAQ. CDR3 sequence reads: CASSLGGQESYEQYF. The CDR3, as DNA: TGTGCCAGCAGCTTAGGGGGACAGGAGTCCTACGAGCAGTACTTC.

This chain connects TRBV5-5 to TRBJ1-1; the D gene is possibly TRBD1 (5 bases). The germline CDR1 and CDR2 sequences are SGHKS and YYEKEE (reference sequence). The CDR3 length is 16 residues. Trimming removed 3 bases from V and 6 bases from J, with 21 bases in between. CDR3 loop: CASSSGTKMRWAEAFF. The CDR3 bases are TGTGCCAGCAGCTCCGGGACGAAAATGCGATGGGCTGAAGCTTTCTTT.

This clone qualifies as medium-sized (0.01 to 0.1%). The rearrangement joins TRBV30 to TRBJ2-7, with 8 bases matching TRBD1. CDR3 size: 13 residues. V shed 0 bases and J 2 bases; nucleotides not matched to a gene: 0. The germline V gene has CDR1 GTSNPN and CDR2 SVGIG (reference sequence). The CDR3, as DNA: TGTGCCTGGAGTGTACAGGGGGCCTACGAGCAGTACTTC. Residues: CAWSVQGAYEQYF. Complete variable domain (other parts from reference TRBV30 and TRBJ2-7): SQTIHQWPATLVQPVGSPLSLECTVEGTSNPNLYWYRQAAGRGLQLLFYSVGIGQISSEVPQNLSASRPQDRQFILSSKKLLLSDSGFYLCAWSVQGAYEQYFGPGTRLTVT.

At least ten counts were recorded for this clone. This chain uses TRBV6-7 with TRBJ2-5, with TRBD2 matching over 7 bases. TRBV6-7 carries the ORF label, with uncertain function. V lost 7 bases to trimming and J lost 2 bases; unmatched junction nucleotides: 13. This CDR3 is 16 amino acids long. CDR3 in amino acids: CASTGRWREGQETQYF. The CDR3 DNA reads TGTGCCAGCACCGGACGGTGGAGGGAGGGTCAAGAGACCCAGTACTTC.

The chain is built from TRBV5-1 and TRBJ2-2; D is tentatively TRBD1 or TRBD2 (5 bases each). Germline V gene lookup returns CDR1 SGHRS and CDR2 YFSETQ. This CDR3 is 15 amino acids long. Trimming removed 6 bases at V and 2 bases at J, with 14 bases between. DNA for the CDR3: TGCGCCAGCATACCCGGGACGACAAACACCGGGGAGCTGTTTTTT. Translation: CASIPGTTNTGELFF.

V is TRBV5-1 and J is TRBJ2-1, with D perhaps matching TRBD2 (6 bases). The CDR3 spans 16 residues. Germline V gives CDR1 SGHRS, CDR2 YFSETQ. V gave up 3 bases and J gave up 0 bases, with 13 bases separating them. The CDR3, as DNA: TGCGCCAGCAGCTCAATGAGCGGGCTCTCCTACAATGAGCAGTTCTTC. Protein: CASSSMSGLSYNEQFF.

This chain joins TRBV7-6 and TRBJ2-7; 8 bases match TRBD2. The junction had 4 bases not matched to a gene; V was cut back by 0 bases and J by 6 bases. This CDR3 has 14 residues. Looked up from germline, CDR1 is SGHVS and CDR2 is FNYEAQ. DNA of the CDR3: TGTGCCAGCAGCTTAGCCTCGGCGGGAGGCGAGCAGTACTTC. This sequence encodes CASSLASAGGEQYF.

Within the sample, this clone is medium-sized. This chain uses TRBV20-1 with TRBJ2-7; a possible D gene is TRBD1 (6 bases). This CDR3 comprises 14 residues. Germline CDR1 is DFQATT and CDR2 is SNEGSKA (reference sequence). The V end was cut by 3 bases, the J end by 5 bases, with 17 bases between. The CDR3 loop is CSARVYRVGDEQYF. CDR3 in DNA: TGCAGTGCTAGGGTGTACAGGGTGGGGGACGAGCAGTACTTC.

The chain links TRBV11-3 to TRBJ2-5; D may be TRBD1 or TRBD2 (5 bases each). The CDR3 contains 12 residues. V dropped 0 bases and J dropped 7 bases, with 6 bases sitting between them. Germline CDR1 reads SGHNT; CDR2 reads YENEEA. The CDR3 is CASSLEGVTQYF. The CDR3 DNA sequence: TGTGCCAGCAGCTTAGAGGGGGTGACCCAGTACTTC.